This T cell receptor beta chain was sequenced in a study of beta chain features in type 1 diabetes. Study-wide background: All samples yielded some 100,000,000 examined sorted cells.

Comment on this clone: Its specificity is unknown.

Points from the study as a whole: The study found moderately but significantly shorter TCRB CDR3s in all four CD4+ subsets of Type 1 diabetes patients. Equally in patients and controls, shorter templates might have been favored by PCR.

Trimming left V 0 bases short and J 0 bases short, with 17 bases between. The CDR3 has 19 residues. Germline V gives CDR1 SGHTA, CDR2 FQGTGA. CD4+ naive, central memory, regulatory and stem cell-like memory cells were sorted via CD45RO/CCR7/CD25/CD127/CD95/CD27. Isolated RNA was reverse transcribed in full, so expressed TCRB transcripts were sequenced. The table came from immunoSEQ multiplex PCR; TCRdb's copy has only in-frame clones and leaves some out. The sample carries fewer than 650,000 clones, 15% to 19% recorded once. This TCR derives from a young man in good health. This sequence joins TRBV7-3 and TRBJ2-2; no clear D. Sequencing input: naive CD4+ T cells from blood. CDR3 loop: CASSLTRLFLEPNTGELFF. CDR3 nucleotide sequence: TGTGCCAGCAGCTTAACGAGGTTATTCCTGGAGCCGAACACCGGGGAGCTGTTTTTT. The whole variable domain, filled in from reference TRBV7-3 and TRBJ2-2, reads GAGVSQTPSNKVTEKGKYVELRCDPISGHTALYWYRQSLGQGPEFLIYFQGTGAADDSGLPNDRFFAVRPEGSVSTLKIQRTERGDSAVYLCASSLTRLFLEPNTGELFFGEGSRLTVL.